These 23 T cell receptor beta chains were sequenced from one sample in a study of T cells after posttransplantation cyclophosphamide. TCRdb keeps only in-frame clones here, not all; method: immunoSEQ multiplex PCR. The sample has 8,000 to 10,000 clones, 80% to 90% seen once. Control samples came 1 year after myeloablative marrow transplants with methotrexate plus calcineurin inhibitor. This specimen consisted of PBMCs, obtained about 450 days after allogeneic stem cell transplant with calcineurin inhibitor and methotrexate. All receptors come from a male patient aged 50 to 60 who received an allogeneic stem cell transplant from an unrelated donor, was CMV-positive, and had chronic GVHD only. Among the T cells, some may be from the graft donor.

This chain links TRBV27 with TRBJ2-2, with D perhaps matching TRBD1 (5 bases). Germline lookup yields CDR1 MNHEY and CDR2 SMNVEV (reference sequence). The length of the CDR3 is 17 residues. Trimming pared 7 bases from V and 1 base from J, leaving 19 bases between. CDR3 protein: CASKISLTDMNTGELFF. As DNA, the CDR3 is TGTGCCAGCAAGATCTCCTTGACAGACATGAACACCGGGGAGCTGTTTTTT.

The V gene is TRBV27, the J gene TRBJ2-7; D ambiguous. The CDR3 totals 12 residues. Germline CDR1 is MNHEY and CDR2 is SMNVEV (reference sequence). The ends were cut back, 3 bases at V and 0 bases at J, with 3 bases in the middle. The CDR3 DNA reads as TGTGCCAGCAGTTTGTACTCCTACGAGCAGTACTTC. It codes for CASSLYSYEQYF.

The chain uses TRBV5-5 and TRBJ2-7; TRBD1 might be the D (5 bases). Trimming pared 4 bases from V and 2 bases from J, leaving 13 bases between. The CDR3 is 14 residues long. CDR1 and CDR2 from the germline V gene are SGHKS and YYEKEE (reference sequence). CDR3 coding DNA: TGTGCCAGCAGCCCTGGACAAGCCACCTACGAGCAGTACTTC. It translates to CASSPGQATYEQYF.

The chain joins TRBV6-5 to TRBJ1-5; a possible D gene is TRBD1 (6 bases). Germline CDR1 reads MNHEY; CDR2 reads SVGAGI. Trimming took off 5 bases at V and 7 bases at J, with 12 bases between the two ends. CDR3 length: 13 residues. CDR3 DNA sequence: TGTGCCAGCAGTCTAGGGGGATGGCAGCCCCAGCATTTT. Translating gives CASSLGGWQPQHF.

This chain uses TRBV7-9 with TRBJ1-2; 10 bases align to TRBD1. The CDR3 contains 16 residues. Germline loops: CDR1 SEHNR, CDR2 FQNEAQ (reference sequence). Trimming removed 1 base from V and 6 bases from J; junction bases left unmatched: 8. DNA of the CDR3: TGTGCCAGCAGCTTAGGGAGGACAGGGGGTGATGATGGCTACACCTTC. This sequence encodes CASSLGRTGGDDGYTF. Supplemented by reference TRBV7-9 and TRBJ1-2, the full variable domain reads DTGVSQNPRHKITKRGQNVTFRCDPISEHNRLYWYRQTLGQGPEFLTYFQNEAQLEKSRLLSDRFSAERPKGSFSTLEIQRTEQGDSAMYLCASSLGRTGGDDGYTFGSGTRLTVV.

The V call is TRBV25-1, the J call TRBJ1-2, with D uncertain. The CDR3 runs 14 residues. V was cut by 5 bases and J by 2 bases, with 12 bases left in between. Germline V gene lookup returns CDR1 MGHDK and CDR2 SYGVNS. Here the CDR3 DNA reads TGTGCCAGCAGTTACACGGGAGTAAACTATGGCTACACCTTC. As protein: CASSYTGVNYGYTF.

This clone is a singleton in its sample. V is TRBV7-9 and J is TRBJ1-4; 7 nucleotides match TRBD1. Germline-derived CDR1 and CDR2 are SEHNR and FQNEAQ (reference sequence). Trimming removed 4 bases from V and 8 bases from J; junction bases left unmatched: 7. CDR3 length equals 14 residues. The DNA of the CDR3 is TGTGCCAGCAGCTCGACAGGGCTCAAGGAAAAACTGTTTTTT. Protein product: CASSSTGLKEKLFF.

The chain combines TRBV6-5 with TRBJ2-7; tentatively, D is TRBD1 (6 bases). CDR1 MNHEY and CDR2 SVGAGI come from the germline V gene. This CDR3 has 13 residues. V shed 4 bases and J shed 7 bases, with 14 bases lying between them. The CDR3 DNA sequence: TGTGCCAGCAGTTCGCTACTTACAGGGGAGCAGTACTTC. Its translation is CASSSLLTGEQYF.

The chain has TRBV10-3 and TRBJ2-3; 15 bases align to TRBD2. CDR1 and CDR2 from the germline V gene are ENHRY and SYGVKD. The CDR3 has 15 residues. Germline trimming cut 8 bases from V and 6 bases from J; bases unmatched to any gene: 6. The CDR3 is CAISRGTSGRDTQYF. The CDR3 region has the DNA TGTGCCATCTCCCGGGGGACTAGCGGGAGGGATACGCAGTATTTT.

This clone was found once. J is TRBJ2-1 and V is TRBV15; D call uncertain. Germline CDR1 is LNHNV and CDR2 is YYDKDF (reference sequence). This CDR3 contains 15 residues. Trimming removed 1 base from V and 4 bases from J, with 11 bases in between. The CDR3: CATSRGLGNYNEQFF. The CDR3 nucleotides read TGTGCCACCAGCAGAGGTCTAGGAAATTACAATGAGCAGTTCTTC.

The gene calls are TRBV4-1 and TRBJ1-1; D is unresolved. The CDR3 length is 15 residues. Germline CDR1 reads MGHRA; CDR2 reads YSYEKL. Trimming took off 1 base at V and 0 bases at J, with 9 bases between the two ends. In nucleotides, the CDR3 is TGCGCCAGCAGCCAAGGCGGGAATATGAACACTGAAGCTTTCTTT. Translated, it gives CASSQGGNMNTEAFF.

This clone was picked up a small number of times. J is TRBJ1-3 and V is TRBV28; D might be TRBD1 (6 bases). Germline-derived CDR1 and CDR2 are MDHEN and SYDVKM. V lost 3 bases and J lost 0, with 12 bases in between. The CDR3 is 16 residues long. The CDR3 DNA reads as TGTGCCAGCAGTTTGGAGACAGGTTCCTCTGGAAACACCATATATTTT. It translates to CASSLETGSSGNTIYF.

V and J are TRBV19 and TRBJ2-5, with unresolved D. The length of the CDR3 is 11 residues. Germline V lookup: CDR1 LNHDA, CDR2 SQIVND (reference sequence). The V and J ends lost 1 base and 5 bases respectively, with 2 bases between them. CDR3 DNA sequence: TGTGCCAGTAGTATAGCGGAGACCCAGTACTTC. It encodes CASSIAETQYF. The full variable domain, its missing parts supplied by reference TRBV19 and TRBJ2-5, is DGGITQSPKYLFRKEGQNVTLSCEQNLNHDAMYWYRQDPGQGLRLIYYSQIVNDFQKGDIAEGYSVSREKKESFPLTVTSAQKNPTAFYLCASSIAETQYFGPGTRLLVL.

V and J are TRBV19 and TRBJ1-2, with 7 bases identical to TRBD1. The CDR3 length is 17 residues. V was clipped by 5 bases and J by 6 bases; unmatched bases: 18. The germline CDR1 and CDR2 sequences are LNHDA and SQIVND (reference sequence). In nucleotides, the CDR3 is TGTGCCAGTAGTCTAACCAGATGGTCAGGGGGGAATCATGGCTACACCTTC. It translates to CASSLTRWSGGNHGYTF.

The chain has TRBV29-1 and TRBJ2-7, with TRBD1 identical over 8 bases. There are 15 residues in the CDR3. V was clipped by 6 bases and J by 8 bases; unmatched bases: 18. CDR1 and CDR2 (germline): SQVTM, ANQGSEA. CDR3 loop: CSVRSGTGGTQQQYF. For the CDR3, the DNA is TGCAGCGTACGGTCCGGGACAGGTGGGACCCAGCAGCAGTACTTC.

The CDR3 nucleotides read TGTGCCAGCAGCGGGAGGGGGCGAGAACAGCCCCAGCATTTT. It codes for CASSGRGREQPQHF. The genes are TRBV6-1 and TRBJ1-5; 7 positions agree with TRBD1. V lost 6 bases to trimming and J lost 7 bases; unmatched junction nucleotides: 9. This CDR3 contains 14 residues. CDR1 is MNHNS and CDR2 is SASEGT in the germline V gene.

The V and J genes are TRBV7-8 and TRBJ1-5; a possible D gene is TRBD1 (6 bases). The CDR3 loop spans 15 amino acids. From germline, CDR1 is SGHVS and CDR2 FQNEAQ. V was trimmed by 7 bases and J by 2 bases, leaving 15 bases between them. The DNA of the CDR3 is TGTGCCAGCACCGCAAAGGGGGAAGGCAATCAGCCCCAGCATTTT. This translates into CASTAKGEGNQPQHF.

This sequence joins TRBV5-1 and TRBJ1-1; a possible D gene is TRBD1 (5 bases). The CDR3 length is 13 residues. Germline CDR1 and CDR2: SGHRS and YFSETQ. V shed 4 bases and J shed 0 bases, with 7 bases lying between them. For the CDR3, the DNA is TGCGCCAGCAGCCCGGGGGTGAACACTGAAGCTTTCTTT. Residues: CASSPGVNTEAFF.

The chain combines TRBV27 with TRBJ1-1; no reliable D call. Germline-derived CDR1 and CDR2 are MNHEY and SMNVEV (reference sequence). The CDR3 is 13 residues long. Deletions cut 3 bases from V and 0 bases from J, with 5 bases between. The CDR3: CASSFRVNTEAFF. The DNA for the CDR3 is TGTGCCAGCAGTTTTAGAGTGAACACTGAAGCTTTCTTT.

The genes are TRBV7-9 and TRBJ2-7, with 8 bases identical to TRBD2. V shed 4 bases, J shed 5 bases, and the junction held 7 bases outside the gene matches. This CDR3 is built from 14 residues. CDR1 SEHNR and CDR2 FQNEAQ come from the germline V gene (reference sequence). In DNA, the CDR3 is TGTGCCAGCAGCTCGGGACTAGTGGGGCACGAGCAGTACTTC. Translating it yields CASSSGLVGHEQYF.

This chain uses TRBV2 with TRBJ2-1, with 7 nucleotides matching TRBD2. CDR3 size: 15 residues. Germline lookup yields CDR1 SNHLY and CDR2 FYNNEI. After removal of 3 bases from V and 6 bases from J, the junction contained 8 bases not matched to a gene. As DNA, the CDR3 is TGTGCCAGCAGTGATGCGCTAGCGGAACCCAATGAGCAGTTCTTC. This gives the protein CASSDALAEPNEQFF. Together with reference TRBV2 and TRBJ2-1, the CDR3 gives the full variable domain: EPEVTQTPSHQVTQMGQEVILRCVPISNHLYFYWYRQILGQKVEFLVSFYNNEISEKSEIFDDQFSVERPDGSNFTLKIRSTKLEDSAMYFCASSDALAEPNEQFFGPGTRLTVL.

The chain uses TRBV27 and TRBJ1-5, with D possibly being TRBD1 (5 bases). The CDR3 sequence is 16 residues long. Germline CDR1 is MNHEY and CDR2 is SMNVEV (reference sequence). The V and J ends lost 6 bases and 0 bases respectively, with 15 bases between them. The CDR3 region has the DNA TGTGCCAGCAGGATACGGGGGGGAATTAGCAATCAGCCCCAGCATTTT. It yields the protein CASRIRGGISNQPQHF.

The chain has TRBV5-6 and TRBJ2-2; D gene ambiguous. V gave up 0 bases and J gave up 2 bases, with 8 bases separating them. Germline V gene sequence: CDR1 SGHDT, CDR2 YYEEEE. This CDR3 spans 15 amino acids. CDR3 amino acids: CASSLAGGNTGELFF. For the CDR3, the DNA is TGTGCCAGCAGCTTGGCCGGTGGTAACACCGGGGAGCTGTTTTTT.